A single sample gave rise to the 20 T cell receptor beta chains below, sequenced in a study of shared clonotypes between healthy human individuals. Sequencing used immunoSEQ multiplex PCR; TCRdb keeps in-frame clones, though not all of them. The data hold roughly 2 million clones, with approximately 94% observed a single time. The sample comprised naive CD4+ T cells sorted from blood. Subset indicated: CD45RA+ positively selected. These TCRs come from a man younger than 30 in good health.

The CDR3 loop is CASSRTGGFGYTF. The CDR3 DNA sequence: TGTGCCAGCAGTCGGACAGGGGGCTTCGGCTACACCTTC. The V gene is TRBV6-5, the J gene TRBJ1-2; 11 nucleotides line up with TRBD1. Germline trimming cut 5 bases from V and 8 bases from J; bases unmatched to any gene: 4. The germline V gene has CDR1 MNHEY and CDR2 SVGAGI. This CDR3 spans 13 amino acids.

V is TRBV7-9 and J is TRBJ2-1; 10 bases match TRBD1. Germline V lookup: CDR1 SEHNR, CDR2 FQNEAQ (reference sequence). V gave up 1 base and J gave up 4 bases; unmatched junction bases: 4. The CDR3 is made up of 16 amino acids. The DNA of the CDR3 is TGTGCCAGCAGCTTAGGGACAGGGGGGTTGTACAATGAGCAGTTCTTC. Its protein is CASSLGTGGLYNEQFF.

The chain recombines TRBV5-4 with TRBJ2-7, with 8 bases identical to TRBD1. The germline V gene encodes CDR1 SGHNT and CDR2 YYREEE (reference sequence). J lost 2 bases, V lost 3 bases, and 4 bases had no gene match. The CDR3 runs to 14 residues. The CDR3 bases are TGTGCCAGCAGCTCCCAGGGGGCTACCTACGAGCAGTACTTC. The encoded protein is CASSSQGATYEQYF.

Regarding this clone: In the same sample, other DNA sequences code for this CDR3. V is TRBV7-2 and J is TRBJ1-2; tentative D call: TRBD1 (6 bases). CDR3 length equals 13 residues. V lost 3 bases to trimming and J lost 2 bases, with 7 bases between them. Germline V CDR1 and CDR2: SGHTA, FQGNSA. CDR3: CASSFGQNYGYTF. The CDR3 bases are TGTGCCAGCAGCTTCGGACAGAACTATGGCTACACCTTC.

The chain uses TRBV7-9 and TRBJ2-5; 7 nucleotides line up with TRBD1. With V trimmed by 3 bases and J by 5 bases, 6 bases remained unmatched. Looked up from germline, CDR1 is SEHNR and CDR2 is FQNEAQ (reference sequence). The CDR3 spans 14 residues. Here the CDR3 DNA reads TGTGCCAGCAGCTTGACAGGGTCGAAGGAGACCCAGTACTTC. This encodes CASSLTGSKETQYF.

V gene TRBV14 combines with J gene TRBJ1-2; 9 bases map to TRBD1. The germline gives CDR1 SGHDN, CDR2 FVKESK. J gave up 1 base and V 3 bases, and 9 bases lay outside the gene matches. CDR3 size: 17 residues. The CDR3 sequence: CASSQNRGLWFNYGYTF. CDR3 in DNA: TGTGCCAGCAGCCAGAACAGGGGGCTCTGGTTTAACTATGGCTACACCTTC. Combining the CDR3 with reference TRBV14 and TRBJ1-2 gives the whole variable domain EAGVTQFPSHSVIEKGQTVTLRCDPISGHDNLYWYRRVMGKEIKFLLHFVKESKQDESGMPNNRFLAERTGGTYSTLKVQPAELEDSGVYFCASSQNRGLWFNYGYTFGSGTRLTVV.

V gene TRBV6-6 combines with J gene TRBJ1-1; D call uncertain. This CDR3 has 11 amino acids. Looked up from germline, CDR1 is MNHNY and CDR2 is SVGAGI (reference sequence). With 7 bases removed from V and 3 bases from J, the gap between germline ends came to 6 bases. The CDR3 region is CASKHDTEAFF. CDR3 DNA: TGTGCCAGCAAGCACGACACTGAAGCTTTCTTT.

This chain joins TRBV9 and TRBJ2-1, with TRBD2 matching over 9 bases. V was clipped by 3 bases and J by 3 bases; unmatched bases: 1. This CDR3 contains 14 residues. Per the germline V gene, CDR1 is SGDLS and CDR2 is YYNGEE. Here the CDR3 DNA reads TGTGCCAGCAGCGAGACTAGCGGCTACAATGAGCAGTTCTTC. It yields the protein CASSETSGYNEQFF.

This chain uses TRBV28 with TRBJ1-2, with D tentatively TRBD1 (6 bases). The CDR3 loop spans 12 amino acids. The germline CDR1 and CDR2 sequences are MDHEN and SYDVKM. V was shortened by 8 bases and J by 3 bases, with 10 bases between the two germline ends. The CDR3 nucleotides read TGTGCCAGCCATACAGGGCACTATGGCTACACCTTC. Its translation is CASHTGHYGYTF.

This clone appeared once. CDR3 DNA: TGCAGCGTTGAGGACAGGGACAACACTGAAGCTTTCTTT. This sequence encodes CSVEDRDNTEAFF. The chain recombines TRBV29-1 with TRBJ1-1, with 8 bases lining up with TRBD1. This CDR3 contains 13 residues. Germline V gene lookup returns CDR1 SQVTM and CDR2 ANQGSEA. J gave up 2 bases and V 3 bases, and 2 bases lay outside the gene matches.

V and J are TRBV28 and TRBJ1-5; a weak D match, TRBD1 (5 bases). The CDR3 length is 14 residues. The V gene lost 4 bases and the J gene lost 7 bases, with 14 bases spanning the gap. Germline CDR1 is MDHEN and CDR2 is SYDVKM. The CDR3 here is CASSSGEGGQPQHF. The CDR3 region has the DNA TGTGCCAGCAGTTCGGGGGAGGGTGGCCAGCCCCAGCATTTT. Using reference TRBV28 and TRBJ1-5 for the parts outside the CDR3, the full variable domain is DVKVTQSSRYLVKRTGEKVFLECVQDMDHENMFWYRQDPGLGLRLIYFSYDVKMKEKGDIPEGYSVSREKKERFSLILESASTNQTSMYLCASSSGEGGQPQHFGDGTRLSIL.

The V and J genes are TRBV5-5 and TRBJ2-5, with 7 bases that match TRBD1. Trimming cost V 0 bases and J 2 bases; bases outside gene matches: 4. CDR1 is SGHKS, CDR2 YYEKEE, per germline (reference sequence). The CDR3 has 15 amino acids. CDR3 in DNA: TGTGCCAGCAGCTTGGAGGGGGCGCGACAAGAGACCCAGTACTTC. Residues: CASSLEGARQETQYF.

The chain employs TRBV19 and TRBJ2-7, with D perhaps matching TRBD1 (5 bases). The germline V gene encodes CDR1 LNHDA and CDR2 SQIVND (reference sequence). V was trimmed by 2 bases and J by 7 bases, leaving 15 bases between them. The CDR3 sequence is 14 residues long. CDR3 sequence (DNA): TGTGCCAGTAGTATATCCCCAGGGTTAAAGGAGCAGTACTTC. This codes for CASSISPGLKEQYF.

This clone appeared once. V usage is TRBV15 and J usage is TRBJ2-7, with D maybe TRBD2 (6 bases). The germline V and J ends were trimmed by 1 base and 2 bases, with 9 bases remaining between them. This CDR3 has 14 amino acids. Germline CDR1 and CDR2: LNHNV and YYDKDF (reference sequence). The CDR3 here is CATSRGLGAYEQYF. For the CDR3, the DNA is TGTGCCACCAGCAGAGGACTAGGGGCCTACGAGCAGTACTTC.

This clone occurred once. The rearrangement uses TRBV5-4 and TRBJ1-6, with 7 bases fitting TRBD1. The CDR3 runs 15 residues. V shed 4 bases and J 7 bases; nucleotides not matched to a gene: 8. The germline V gene encodes CDR1 SGHNT and CDR2 YYREEE (reference sequence). CDR3 region: CASSLDRVGNSPLHF. CDR3 in DNA: TGTGCCAGCAGCCTCGACAGGGTCGGAAATTCACCCCTCCACTTT.

This chain joins TRBV5-4 and TRBJ2-5, with TRBD2 matching over 9 bases. V gave up 1 base and J gave up 3 bases; unmatched junction bases: 4. The germline V gene encodes CDR1 SGHNT and CDR2 YYREEE (reference sequence). The CDR3 has 15 amino acids. The CDR3 coding sequence is TGTGCCAGCAGCTTGTGGAGCGGGGGGAAAGAGACCCAGTACTTC. Its protein product is CASSLWSGGKETQYF.

This clone came up once. The chain links TRBV4-2 to TRBJ2-5; D is unclear. The V end was cut by 0 bases, the J end by 0 bases, with 8 bases between. The CDR3 is 15 amino acids. Germline loops: CDR1 LGHNA, CDR2 YNFKEQ. The CDR3 sequence is CASSQDSVNQETQYF. The CDR3 nucleotides are TGTGCCAGCAGCCAAGATTCAGTGAACCAAGAGACCCAGTACTTC.

A single count supports this clone. J is TRBJ2-1 and V is TRBV4-1; D unclear. V shed 8 bases and J shed 7 bases, with 6 bases lying between them. Germline V CDR1 and CDR2: MGHRA, YSYEKL. This CDR3 spans 10 amino acids. The CDR3 spells CASGVNEQFF. CDR3 in DNA: TGCGCCAGCGGGGTGAATGAGCAGTTCTTC.

This chain joins TRBV29-1 and TRBJ2-1; 10 bases are shared with TRBD2. This CDR3 has 17 residues. Germline lookup yields CDR1 SQVTM and CDR2 ANQGSEA. The trim removed 5 bases at V and 5 bases at J, leaving 15 bases unmatched. Here the CDR3 DNA reads TGCAGCGTTAAAACAGGAAAAACTAGCGGGATTAACAATGAGCAGTTCTTC. This gives the protein CSVKTGKTSGINNEQFF.

V and J are TRBV4-1 and TRBJ2-1; 8 bases agree with TRBD1. CDR1 and CDR2 (germline): MGHRA, YSYEKL. This CDR3 has 16 amino acids. Trimming removed 5 bases from V and 2 bases from J; junction bases left unmatched: 8. CDR3 nucleotide sequence: TGCGCCAGCAGCAACACACAGGGGGTTCCCTACAATGAGCAGTTCTTC. It translates to CASSNTQGVPYNEQFF.